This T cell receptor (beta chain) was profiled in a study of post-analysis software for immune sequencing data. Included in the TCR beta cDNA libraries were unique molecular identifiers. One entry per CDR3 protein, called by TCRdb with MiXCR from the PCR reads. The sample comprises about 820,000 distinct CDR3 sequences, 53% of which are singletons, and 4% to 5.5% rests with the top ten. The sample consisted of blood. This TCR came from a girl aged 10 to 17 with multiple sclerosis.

The CDR3 sequence: CSVAYRVGYGYTF. Here the CDR3 DNA reads TGCAGCGTAGCCTACAGGGTAGGCTATGGCTACACCTTC. The gene calls are TRBV29-1 and TRBJ1-2; tentatively, D is TRBD1 (6 bases). Per germline, CDR1 SQVTM and CDR2 ANQGSEA. The CDR3 runs to 13 residues. Trimming stripped 6 bases from V and 4 bases from J, with 15 bases between.